These T cell receptor beta chains were read from a single sample in a study of graft-versus-host responses after intestinal transplantation. TCRdb's table, derived via immunoSEQ multiplex PCR, lists solely in-frame clones and lacks some. The sample consists of approximately 60,000 clones, more than 85% of them appearing once. These TCRs are of unknown antigen specificity. The source material was unstimulated CD8+ T cells sorted from spleen or lymph node cells, sampled before transplant. These receptors all come from a human donor who was the organ donor for an intestinal transplant. Each CDR3 is given with its conserved first and last residue. D genes are given only for firm matches. Expanded clones are given a class, and other clones once, few, many or no size at all.

-	TRBJ1-1	-	TRBV7-9	CASTKGERTEAFF	TGTGCCAGCACTAAGGGGGAGAGGACTGAAGCTTTCTTT
once	TRBJ1-2	-	TRBV29-1	CSAMQGHGYTF	TGCAGCGCAATGCAGGGCCATGGCTACACCTTC
-	TRBJ2-5	TRBD2	TRBV6-4	CASSDPTTSGYQETQYF	TGTGCCAGCAGTGACCCTACCACTAGCGGGTATCAAGAGACCCAGTACTTC
-	TRBJ2-7	-	TRBV30	CAWTGNTYEQYF	TGTGCCTGGACAGGGAATACCTACGAGCAGTACTTC
-	TRBJ2-1	-	TRBV10-1	CASSESRVSYNEQFF	TGCGCCAGCAGTGAGTCCCGCGTTTCCTACAATGAGCAGTTCTTC
-	TRBJ2-7	TRBD1	TRBV19	CASSITGGSYEQYF	TGTGCCAGTAGTATTACAGGGGGGAGCTACGAGCAGTACTTC
-	TRBJ2-1	-	TRBV9	CASSVSSGNEQFF	TGTGCCAGCAGCGTCTCGAGCGGGAATGAGCAGTTCTTC
-	TRBJ1-5	TRBD1	TRBV7-8	CASRTGSDQPQHF	TGTGCCAGCCGGACAGGGAGCGATCAGCCCCAGCATTTT
-	TRBJ1-1	TRBD1	TRBV6-5	CASSYLQGARPLEAFF	TGTGCCAGCAGTTACCTACAGGGGGCCCGGCCCCTTGAAGCTTTCTTT
-	TRBJ2-6	TRBD2	TRBV28	CASSTSTSGFSGANVLTF	TGTGCCAGCAGTACCTCGACTAGCGGCTTTTCTGGGGCCAACGTCCTGACTTTC
few	TRBJ1-1	-	TRBV30	CAWSIGGTEAFF	TGTGCCTGGTCCATCGGGGGCACTGAAGCTTTCTTT
-	TRBJ2-1	TRBD2	TRBV9	CASSAGGGTSKSNEQFF	TGTGCCAGCAGCGCGGGAGGAGGGACTAGTAAATCCAATGAGCAGTTCTTC
-	TRBJ2-1	TRBD2	TRBV29-1	CSVDWTSFNEQFF	TGCAGCGTTGACTGGACTAGTTTCAATGAGCAGTTCTTC
-	TRBJ2-7	-	TRBV6-6	CASSSSGNSYEQYF	TGTGCCAGCAGCAGTAGCGGTAACTCCTACGAGCAGTACTTC
-	TRBJ2-1	TRBD2	TRBV7-9	CASSSLDSRGDEQFF	TGTGCCAGCAGCTCCCTCGACAGTCGGGGGGATGAGCAGTTCTTC
-	TRBJ2-1	-	TRBV4-3	CASSQVYYNEQFF	TGCGCCAGCAGCCAAGTGTACTACAATGAGCAGTTCTTC
-	TRBJ1-1	TRBD1	TRBV9	CASSVAGQGAVGTEAFF	TGTGCCAGCAGCGTAGCGGGACAGGGGGCAGTGGGCACTGAAGCTTTCTTT
-	TRBJ1-5	-	TRBV7-9	CASSTGPREDQPQHF	TGTGCCAGCAGCACGGGACCCAGGGAGGATCAGCCCCAGCATTTT
-	TRBJ2-2	TRBD2	TRBV19	CASGGLAGGYGELFF	TGTGCCAGTGGGGGACTAGCGGGAGGATACGGGGAGCTGTTTTTT
-	TRBJ2-7	TRBD2	TRBV28	CASTPPGTSGIQWQYF	TGTGCCAGCACCCCCCCGGGGACTAGCGGGATACAATGGCAGTACTTC
-	TRBJ1-2	TRBD1	TRBV7-3	CASSPRGDEGYTF	TGTGCCAGCAGCCCCAGGGGGGATGAAGGCTACACCTTC
-	TRBJ2-7	-	TRBV14	CASSQISGPPYEQYF	TGTGCCAGCAGCCAAATTAGCGGACCTCCCTACGAGCAGTACTTC
-	TRBJ1-2	-	TRBV2	CASSGVRQPGNYGYTF	TGTGCCAGCAGTGGGGTTCGACAGCCTGGTAACTATGGCTACACCTTC
-	TRBJ2-5	-	TRBV28	CASSDRSGQETQYF	TGTGCCAGCAGTGACCGGTCAGGGCAAGAGACCCAGTACTTC
-	TRBJ1-5	-	TRBV18	CASSEDSSNQPQHF	TGTGCCAGCTCAGAGGACAGTAGCAATCAGCCCCAGCATTTT
-	TRBJ2-5	-	TRBV5-1	CASSLETEETQYF	TGCGCCAGCAGCTTGGAGACTGAAGAGACCCAGTACTTC
once	TRBJ2-7	-	TRBV9	CASSVGGDSLIYEQYF	TGTGCCAGCAGCGTTGGAGGGGACAGCCTCATCTACGAGCAGTACTTC
-	TRBJ2-1	-	TRBV28	CASSLALVGQFF	TGTGCCAGCAGTTTGGCGCTAGTAGGGCAGTTCTTC
-	TRBJ2-1	TRBD1	TRBV5-1	CASTGDRRGDQQFF	TGCGCCAGCACCGGGGACAGGAGAGGGGATCAGCAGTTCTTC
-	TRBJ2-5	TRBD1	TRBV7-8	CASSTRTGGGETQYF	TGTGCCAGCAGCACTAGGACAGGGGGGGGAGAGACCCAGTACTTC
-	TRBJ2-1	-	TRBV27	CASRGRGVNEQFF	TGTGCCAGCAGGGGCAGGGGGGTCAATGAGCAGTTCTTC
-	TRBJ2-7	TRBD2	TRBV5-4	CASSLAGGRLDEQYF	TGTGCCAGCAGCTTGGCCGGCGGGAGGCTCGACGAGCAGTACTTC
-	TRBJ2-1	-	TRBV28	CASRLGGSYNEQFF	TGTGCCAGCAGACTAGGGGGCTCCTACAATGAGCAGTTCTTC
-	TRBJ2-7	-	TRBV28	CASSHYEKQYF	TGTGCCAGCAGCCACTACGAGAAGCAGTACTTC
few	TRBJ2-7	-	TRBV6-1	CASSLGLTYEQYF	TGTGCCAGCAGCTTGGGCCTCACCTACGAGCAGTACTTC
-	TRBJ2-3	TRBD2	TRBV9	CASSVTTSGSTDTQYF	TGTGCCAGCAGCGTGACGACTAGCGGGAGCACAGATACGCAGTATTTT
-	TRBJ2-7	-	TRBV28	CASSLSRVNSYEQYF	TGTGCCAGCAGTTTATCCAGGGTCAACTCCTACGAGCAGTACTTC
-	TRBJ2-1	TRBD2	TRBV28	CASSPVGLARVGNEQFF	TGTGCCAGCAGTCCGGTGGGACTAGCGCGAGTAGGTAATGAGCAGTTCTTC
-	TRBJ2-1	TRBD2	TRBV28	CASSQSGSLYNEQFF	TGTGCCAGCAGTCAGAGCGGGAGTCTCTACAATGAGCAGTTCTTC
-	TRBJ1-5	-	TRBV19	CASTQGGPYSNQPQHF	TGTGCCAGTACCCAAGGAGGACCTTATAGCAATCAGCCCCAGCATTTT
-	TRBJ2-1	TRBD2	TRBV2	CASSASGSYNEQFF	TGTGCCAGCAGTGCTAGCGGGAGTTACAATGAGCAGTTCTTC
-	TRBJ1-1	TRBD1	TRBV29-1	CSVVTGAYTEAFF	TGCAGCGTGGTGACAGGGGCCTACACTGAAGCTTTCTTT
few	TRBJ2-1	TRBD2	TRBV7-9	CASRAGGSYNEQFF	TGTGCCAGCAGAGCGGGGGGCTCCTACAATGAGCAGTTCTTC
-	TRBJ2-2	-	TRBV5-1	CASSLALAGPNTGELFF	TGCGCCAGCAGCTTGGCTTTGGCAGGGCCTAACACCGGGGAGCTGTTTTTT
-	TRBJ2-7	-	TRBV15	CATSRQWEDEQYF	TGTGCCACCAGCAGGCAATGGGAGGACGAGCAGTACTTC
-	TRBJ1-1	-	TRBV6-5	CASSWDTMNTEAFF	TGTGCCAGCAGTTGGGACACCATGAACACTGAAGCTTTCTTT
-	TRBJ2-2	-	TRBV7-8	CASSSIPSVVGELFF	TGTGCCAGCAGCTCGATCCCTAGCGTGGTGGGGGAGCTGTTTTTT